Below, 29 T cell receptor beta chains from the same sample are listed, as sequenced in a study of blood T cell repertoires in COVID-19. Some clones are missing from TCRdb's copy, which holds only in-frame ones; the method was immunoSEQ multiplex PCR. The table shows around 130,000 clones, with about 87% occurring only once. The sequenced sample consisted of peripheral blood. These receptors came from a woman in her sixties or seventies with acute or convalescent COVID-19.

The chain joins TRBV30 to TRBJ1-3; unclear D gene. Germline CDR1 is GTSNPN and CDR2 is SVGIG (reference sequence). V dropped 4 bases and J dropped 2 bases, with 12 bases sitting between them. The CDR3 sequence is 14 residues long. The chain's CDR3 is CAWISRAPGNTIYF. CDR3 bases: TGTGCCTGGATTTCGAGGGCCCCTGGAAACACCATATATTTT.

The chain has TRBV28 and TRBJ1-1; perhaps TRBD1 as D (5 bases). The CDR3 has 16 residues. The V end was cut by 1 base, the J end by 1 base, with 13 bases between. The germline V gene encodes CDR1 MDHEN and CDR2 SYDVKM. Written as DNA, the CDR3 is TGTGCCAGCAGTTTATCCCAGGGCTTGGCGAACACTGAAGCTTTCTTT. Translated, it gives CASSLSQGLANTEAFF.

The chain couples TRBV15 to TRBJ2-1, with 8 bases fitting TRBD2. Germline lookup yields CDR1 LNHNV and CDR2 YYDKDF (reference sequence). The J segment lost 4 bases and the V segment lost 8 bases, leaving 19 bases of the junction unmatched. CDR3 length: 18 amino acids. In DNA form, the CDR3 reads TGTGCCACCGGGGATGGGAGCCGGGCGGGAGGAAGGTACAATGAGCAGTTCTTC. Amino acid sequence: CATGDGSRAGGRYNEQFF. Full variable domain (rest looked up from reference TRBV15 and TRBJ2-1): DAMVIQNPRYQVTQFGKPVTLSCSQTLNHNVMYWYQQKSSQAPKLLFHYYDKDFNNEADTPDNFQSRRPNTSFCFLDIRSPGLGDTAMYLCATGDGSRAGGRYNEQFFGPGTRLTVL.

As DNA, the CDR3 is TGTGCCAGCAGCCAAGATGAACCAGGGGAAGGCTATGGCTACACCTTC. Residues: CASSQDEPGEGYGYTF. This chain connects TRBV4-2 to TRBJ1-2; D may be TRBD1 (6 bases). This CDR3 spans 16 amino acids. CDR1 is LGHNA, CDR2 YNFKEQ, per germline. The germline V and J ends were trimmed by 0 bases and 4 bases, with 15 bases remaining between them.

V and J are TRBV10-3 and TRBJ2-7, with a possible D match to TRBD2 (6 bases). CDR1 and CDR2 (germline): ENHRY, SYGVKD. V dropped 10 bases and J dropped 1 base, with 11 bases sitting between them. This CDR3 contains 12 residues. CDR3 in DNA: TGTGCCACTGCGGGATCGTCCTACGAGCAGTACGTC. This translates into CATAGSSYEQYV.

This CDR3 reads CASSFYTGTAEKLFF. The CDR3, as DNA: TGTGCCAGCAGCTTTTACACCGGGACAGCAGAAAAACTGTTTTTT. The gene calls are TRBV5-6 and TRBJ1-4; 7 nucleotides match TRBD1. V shed 2 bases, J shed 8 bases, and the junction held 9 bases outside the gene matches. This CDR3 contains 15 residues. CDR1 and CDR2 (germline): SGHDT, YYEEEE.

This sequence joins TRBV24-1 and TRBJ2-7; D might be TRBD2 (6 bases). Between the trimmed V and J ends, which lost 4 bases and 5 bases, there was a span of 14 bases. Germline V lookup: CDR1 KGHDR, CDR2 SFDVKD. The CDR3 consists of 14 residues. CDR3 in amino acids: CATSDSREFDEQYF. CDR3 nucleotides: TGTGCCACCAGTGACTCTCGGGAGTTCGACGAGCAGTACTTC.

V usage is TRBV6-1 and J usage is TRBJ1-4, with 9 bases fitting TRBD1. Germline trimming cut 1 base from V and 6 bases from J; bases unmatched to any gene: 3. CDR1 MNHNS and CDR2 SASEGT come from the germline V gene. The CDR3 totals 15 residues. The CDR3: CASSEGQGVDEKLFF. The CDR3 DNA is TGTGCCAGCAGTGAAGGACAGGGGGTAGATGAAAAACTGTTTTTT.

The V gene is TRBV4-1, the J gene TRBJ1-3, with D unclear. The CDR3 consists of 15 residues. V was trimmed by 6 bases and J by 2 bases, leaving 14 bases between them. Per the germline V gene, CDR1 is MGHRA and CDR2 is YSYEKL. The CDR3 sequence is CASRADGGPGNTIYF. The CDR3 DNA follows: TGCGCCAGCAGAGCTGACGGAGGGCCTGGAAACACCATATATTTT.

V gene TRBV19 combines with J gene TRBJ1-6; 7 nucleotides agree with TRBD1. There are 14 residues in the CDR3. V gave up 5 bases and J gave up 6 bases; unmatched junction bases: 4. Germline CDR1 and CDR2: LNHDA and SQIVND (reference sequence). DNA for the CDR3: TGTGCCAGTAGTCCCCGGGACAGTAATTCACCCCTCCACTTT. Its translation: CASSPRDSNSPLHF.

This chain connects TRBV7-8 to TRBJ2-1; D remains ambiguous. V was pared by 2 bases and J by 6 bases, with 11 bases between. The CDR3 length is 14 residues. Germline CDR1 and CDR2: SGHVS and FQNEAQ. DNA for the CDR3: TGTGCCAGCAGCTTAAGGCGGCAGAGCAATGAGCAGTTCTTC. This codes for CASSLRRQSNEQFF.

This clone was detected only once. The chain combines TRBV28 with TRBJ1-1, with a possible D match to TRBD1 (6 bases). The CDR3 is made up of 15 amino acids. The V gene lost 7 bases and the J gene lost 1 base, with 16 bases spanning the gap. CDR1 is MDHEN, CDR2 SYDVKM, per germline. The CDR3 nucleotides are TGTGCCAGCACGCTTGGGGGCAGTGGGAACACTGAAGCTTTCTTT. Its translation: CASTLGGSGNTEAFF.

The rearrangement uses TRBV28 and TRBJ1-4; D is unresolved. The CDR3 has 15 residues. Germline V gene lookup returns CDR1 MDHEN and CDR2 SYDVKM. The V end lost 3 bases, the J end lost 5 bases, and 13 bases lay between the germline ends. This CDR3 is CASSFSPAMNEKLFF. DNA for the CDR3: TGTGCCAGCAGTTTTAGTCCCGCGATGAATGAAAAACTGTTTTTT.

V usage is TRBV18 and J usage is TRBJ1-5; 7 nucleotides align to TRBD1. The length of the CDR3 is 15 residues. Trimming removed 0 bases from V and 4 bases from J; junction bases left unmatched: 3. Germline loops: CDR1 KGHSH, CDR2 LQKENI. The CDR3 DNA reads TGTGCCAGCTCACCACCGGACAGGCGAAATCAGCCCCAGCATTTT. This translates into CASSPPDRRNQPQHF.

This sequence joins TRBV18 and TRBJ1-4, with 9 positions matching TRBD1. The CDR3 sequence is 16 residues long. Germline V gene data show CDR1 as KGHSH and CDR2 as LQKENI. V lost 6 bases, J lost 3 bases, and 8 bases stayed unmatched. The CDR3 DNA sequence: TGTGCCAGCTCGCTAGGACAGGGGAACTCTAATGAAAAACTGTTTTTT. Translated: CASSLGQGNSNEKLFF.

The V call is TRBV19, the J call TRBJ1-5, with unresolved D. The V and J ends lost 7 bases and 2 bases respectively, with 9 bases between them. This CDR3 contains 13 residues. Looked up from germline, CDR1 is LNHDA and CDR2 is SQIVND (reference sequence). CDR3 amino acids: CASTRRGNQPQHF. CDR3 bases: TGTGCCAGTACTCGCCGAGGCAATCAGCCCCAGCATTTT.

This rearrangement joins TRBV19 to TRBJ2-5; possible D gene TRBD1, 6 bases. Germline values: CDR1 LNHDA, CDR2 SQIVND (reference sequence). V was cut by 5 bases and J by 0 bases, with 13 bases left in between. There are 15 residues in the CDR3. The CDR3 nucleotides read TGTGCCAGTAGTGAAGGACAGCTAGACCAAGAGACCCAGTACTTC. Translated: CASSEGQLDQETQYF.

The rearrangement uses TRBV5-1 and TRBJ2-1; 12 bases line up with TRBD2. V shed 4 bases and J 8 bases; nucleotides not matched to a gene: 10. In germline, CDR1 is SGHRS, CDR2 YFSETQ. The CDR3 has 16 amino acids. In nucleotides, the CDR3 is TGCGCCAGCAGCCCTAGGACTAGCGGGGTTACGGATGAGCAGTTCTTC. Translation: CASSPRTSGVTDEQFF. Filled out from reference TRBV5-1 and TRBJ2-1, the complete variable domain reads KAGVTQTPRYLIKTRGQQVTLSCSPISGHRSVSWYQQTPGQGLQFLFEYFSETQRNKGNFPGRFSGRQFSNSRSEMNVSTLELGDSALYLCASSPRTSGVTDEQFFGPGTRLTVL.

This rearrangement joins TRBV14 to TRBJ2-2; the match to TRBD1 covers 9 bases. Trimming at V came to 4 bases and at J to 7 bases, leaving 10 bases not matched to a gene. The CDR3 totals 16 residues. CDR1 is SGHDN and CDR2 is FVKESK in the germline V gene. For the CDR3, the DNA is TGTGCCAGCAGCCCCCGCACAGGGGGCTCGGGCGGGGAGCTGTTTTTT. Its translation is CASSPRTGGSGGELFF.

V gene TRBV27 combines with J gene TRBJ1-5; 7 positions match TRBD1. V gave up 2 bases and J gave up 5 bases; unmatched junction bases: 3. Germline V gene data show CDR1 as MNHEY and CDR2 as SMNVEV (reference sequence). CDR3 length equals 14 residues. The DNA of the CDR3 is TGTGCCAGCAGTTTAAGGGGGCCCCATCAGCCCCAGCATTTT. This encodes CASSLRGPHQPQHF.

V gene TRBV7-8 combines with J gene TRBJ2-7, with D possibly being TRBD1 (5 bases). Germline CDR1 reads SGHVS; CDR2 reads FQNEAQ. V was shortened by 0 bases and J by 2 bases, with 8 bases between the two germline ends. This CDR3 comprises 14 residues. The CDR3 sequence: CASSLAGVTYEQYV. The CDR3 coding sequence is TGTGCCAGCAGCTTAGCAGGGGTCACCTACGAGCAGTACGTC.

The chain joins TRBV19 to TRBJ2-7, with 8 bases matching TRBD1. Germline lookup yields CDR1 LNHDA and CDR2 SQIVND (reference sequence). This CDR3 spans 14 amino acids. V gave up 4 bases and J gave up 3 bases; unmatched junction bases: 5. DNA of the CDR3: TGTGCCAGTAGTAAGGACAGGGCGCACTACGAGCAGTACTTC. Translated, it gives CASSKDRAHYEQYF.

The chain carries TRBV24-1 and TRBJ2-6; TRBD1 might be the D (6 bases). Deletions cut 6 bases from V and 2 bases from J, with 13 bases between. Germline V gene sequence: CDR1 KGHDR, CDR2 SFDVKD. The CDR3 is made up of 16 amino acids. Here the CDR3 DNA reads TGTGCCACCAGTCCACCCAGGGGAACTGGGGCCAACGTCCTGACTTTC. This sequence encodes CATSPPRGTGANVLTF.

DNA of the CDR3: TGTGCCAGCAGTTACACGCGCGGGGGTAATGAGCAGTTCTTC. It specifies CASSYTRGGNEQFF. The V call is TRBV6-6, the J call TRBJ2-1, with 7 bases lining up with TRBD2. CDR1 MNHNY and CDR2 SVGAGI come from the germline V gene (reference sequence). The CDR3 runs to 14 residues. Trimming cost V 2 bases and J 7 bases; bases outside gene matches: 5.

This chain uses TRBV12-3 or TRBV12-4 with TRBJ1-3; D is unresolved. V was clipped by 6 bases and J by 9 bases, with 15 bases between them. CDR3 length equals 13 residues. The DNA for the CDR3 is TGTGCCAGCAGCCCCGTCGCGACTTCCACCATATATTTT. Its protein product is CASSPVATSTIYF.

This clone was counted a single time. This chain joins TRBV3-1 (or the pseudogene TRBV3-2) and TRBJ1-1, with 10 bases fitting TRBD1. Per the germline V gene, CDR1 is LGHDT and CDR2 is YNNKEL (reference sequence). V trimming: 4 bases; J trimming: 7 bases; junction bases outside the gene matches: 9. This CDR3 comprises 15 residues. The DNA for the CDR3 is TGTGCCAGCAGCCGGACAGGGGGTACCCCCGGTGAAGCTTTCTTT. Amino acids: CASSRTGGTPGEAFF.

V gene TRBV5-1 combines with J gene TRBJ2-7; TRBD2 is a possible D gene (5 bases). The CDR3 has 16 residues. Germline CDR1 is SGHRS and CDR2 is YFSETQ. The germline V and J ends were trimmed by 0 bases and 5 bases, with 18 bases remaining between them. The chain's CDR3 is CASSLEVLVLGDEQYF. As DNA, the CDR3 is TGCGCCAGCAGCTTGGAGGTGTTGGTTTTGGGAGACGAGCAGTACTTC.

The gene calls are TRBV5-1 and TRBJ1-4; D is ambiguous. V lost 2 bases, J lost 7 bases, and 9 bases lay in between. Per the germline V gene, CDR1 is SGHRS and CDR2 is YFSETQ. The length of the CDR3 is 13 residues. As DNA, the CDR3 is TGCGCCAGCAGCTTTGAGGGTGGTGAAAAACTGTTTTTT. This gives the protein CASSFEGGEKLFF.

This sequence joins TRBV19 and TRBJ1-5, with D possibly being TRBD1 (5 bases). Trimming stripped 3 bases from V and 6 bases from J, with 9 bases between. Germline-derived CDR1 and CDR2 are LNHDA and SQIVND (reference sequence). The CDR3 covers 13 residues. CDR3 DNA sequence: TGTGCCAGTAGTATGGGGCCGGGTCAGCCCCAGCATTTT. This sequence encodes CASSMGPGQPQHF.